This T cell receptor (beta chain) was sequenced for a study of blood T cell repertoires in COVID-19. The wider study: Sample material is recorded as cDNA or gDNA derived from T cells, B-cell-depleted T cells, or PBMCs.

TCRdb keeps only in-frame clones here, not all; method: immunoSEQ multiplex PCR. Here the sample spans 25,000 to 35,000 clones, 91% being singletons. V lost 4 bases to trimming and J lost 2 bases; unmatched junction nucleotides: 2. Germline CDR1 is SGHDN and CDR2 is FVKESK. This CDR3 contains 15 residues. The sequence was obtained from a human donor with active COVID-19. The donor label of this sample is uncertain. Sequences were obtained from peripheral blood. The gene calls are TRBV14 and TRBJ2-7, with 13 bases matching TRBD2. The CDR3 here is CASSPGLAGAYEQYF. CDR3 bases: TGTGCCAGCAGCCCTGGACTAGCGGGAGCCTACGAGCAGTACTTC.